This T cell receptor beta chain is drawn from a study of T-cell memory formation after mild COVID-19. Study-wide context: TCR clusters mostly belonged to single donors.

It was 5'RACE with constant-segment primers that produced the TCR alpha and TCR beta cDNA libraries, which carried sample barcodes and UMIs. TCRdb itself ran the 5' RACE reads through MiXCR, one entry per CDR3 protein. The sample has approximately 560,000 distinct CDR3 sequences; about 18% are singletons. Trimming stripped 3 bases from V and 6 bases from J, with 9 bases between. CDR3 length: 13 amino acids. CDR1 and CDR2 (germline): SGHVS, FQNEAQ. The clonotype was recovered from an adult woman who had mild COVID-19 (a few samples of this study predate the infection). Cell type and time point are not known. V and J are TRBV7-8 and TRBJ2-1; D not resolved. The sample comprised PBMCs or a T cell subset sorted from them (not recorded which). CDR3 sequence: CASSFYPTNEQFF. Written as DNA, the CDR3 is TGTGCCAGCAGCTTCTATCCTACCAATGAGCAGTTCTTC.